This T cell receptor beta chain came from a study of Graves' ophthalmopathy and Graves' hyperthyroidism. Across the study: The collection of peripheral blood took place at initial diagnosis, before any treatment.

With V trimmed by 5 bases and J by 5 bases, 5 bases remained unmatched. This CDR3 region has 14 residues. CDR1 is SEHNR, CDR2 FQNEAQ, per germline (reference sequence). This clonotype was seen only a few times. Amplification of the TCR beta CDR3 regions used RNA transcripts (as template). In the first round, RT-PCR was carried out with HTBI primers, and a multiplex PCR formed the second round. One entry per CDR3 protein, called by TCRdb with MiXCR from the multiplex PCR reads. The data hold some 39,000 distinct CDR3 sequences, with about half observed a single time. Physicians reached a diagnosis by relying on clinical symptoms, serum thyroxine, TRAb, thyroid ultrasound and orbital computed tomography.

The rearrangement uses TRBV7-9 and TRBJ2-5; 10 bases match TRBD2. The sequenced sample was peripheral blood. The clonotype originates from an adult woman with stable Graves' hyperthyroidism. CDR3 region: CASSQASGSETQYF. The CDR3 coding sequence is TGTGCCAGCAGCCAAGCTAGCGGGAGTGAGACCCAGTACTTC.